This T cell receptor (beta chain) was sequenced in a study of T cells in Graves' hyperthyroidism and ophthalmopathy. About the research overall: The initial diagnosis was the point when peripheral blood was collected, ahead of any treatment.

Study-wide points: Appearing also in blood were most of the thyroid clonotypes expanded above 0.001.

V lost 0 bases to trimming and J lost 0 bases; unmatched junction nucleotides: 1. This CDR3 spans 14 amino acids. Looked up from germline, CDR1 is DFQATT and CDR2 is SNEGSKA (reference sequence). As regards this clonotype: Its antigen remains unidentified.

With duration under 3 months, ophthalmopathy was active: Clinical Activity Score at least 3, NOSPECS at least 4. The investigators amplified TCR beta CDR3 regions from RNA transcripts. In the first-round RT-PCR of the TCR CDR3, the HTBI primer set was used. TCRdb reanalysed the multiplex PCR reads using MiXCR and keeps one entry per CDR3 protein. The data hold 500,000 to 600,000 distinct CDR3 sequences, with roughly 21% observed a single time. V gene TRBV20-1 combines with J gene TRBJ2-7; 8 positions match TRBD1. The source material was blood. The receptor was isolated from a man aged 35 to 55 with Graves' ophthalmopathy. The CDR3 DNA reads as TGCAGTGCTAGAGAGGACAGGGACTCCTACGAGCAGTACTTC. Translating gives CSAREDRDSYEQYF.